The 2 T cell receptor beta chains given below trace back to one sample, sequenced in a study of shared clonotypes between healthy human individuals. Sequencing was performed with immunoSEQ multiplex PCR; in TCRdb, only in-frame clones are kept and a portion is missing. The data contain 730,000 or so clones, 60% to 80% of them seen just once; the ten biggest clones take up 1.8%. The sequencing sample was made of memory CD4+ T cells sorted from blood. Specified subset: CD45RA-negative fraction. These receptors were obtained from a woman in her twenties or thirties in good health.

The CDR3 loop reads CASSSNRGVQDEQYF. In DNA, the CDR3 is TGTGCCAGCAGTTCTAACAGGGGGGTTCAGGACGAGCAGTACTTC. This chain connects TRBV7-9 to TRBJ2-7; 8 nucleotides agree with TRBD1. This CDR3 is built from 15 residues. The germline CDR1 and CDR2 sequences are SEHNR and FQNEAQ (reference sequence). Losses at the gene ends were 6 bases for V and 5 bases for J; bases not matched to a gene: 12.

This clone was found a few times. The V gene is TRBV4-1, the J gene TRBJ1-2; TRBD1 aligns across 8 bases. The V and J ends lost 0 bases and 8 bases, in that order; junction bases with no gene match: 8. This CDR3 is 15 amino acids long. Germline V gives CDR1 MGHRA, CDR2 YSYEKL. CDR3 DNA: TGCGCCAGCAGCCAAGATGGGCAGGGGGCTAGGGGCTACACCTTC. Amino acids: CASSQDGQGARGYTF.